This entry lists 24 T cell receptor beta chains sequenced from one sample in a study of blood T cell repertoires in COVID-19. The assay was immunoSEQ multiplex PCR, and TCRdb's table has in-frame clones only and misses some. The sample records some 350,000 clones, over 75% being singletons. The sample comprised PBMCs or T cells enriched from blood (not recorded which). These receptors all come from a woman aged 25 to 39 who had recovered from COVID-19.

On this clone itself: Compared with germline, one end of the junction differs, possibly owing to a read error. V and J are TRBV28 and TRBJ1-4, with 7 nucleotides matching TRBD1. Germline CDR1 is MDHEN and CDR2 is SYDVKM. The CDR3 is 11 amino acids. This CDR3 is CASSSSGTVKF. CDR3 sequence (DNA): TGTGCCAGCAGTTCATCCGGGACAGTAAAATTT.

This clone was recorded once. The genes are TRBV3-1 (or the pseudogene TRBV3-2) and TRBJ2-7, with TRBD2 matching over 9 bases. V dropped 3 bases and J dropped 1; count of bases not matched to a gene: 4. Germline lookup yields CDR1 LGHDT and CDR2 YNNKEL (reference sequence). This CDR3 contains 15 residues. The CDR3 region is CASSHLAGLSYEQYF. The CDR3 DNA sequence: TGTGCCAGCAGCCATCTAGCGGGGCTTTCCTACGAGCAGTACTTC.

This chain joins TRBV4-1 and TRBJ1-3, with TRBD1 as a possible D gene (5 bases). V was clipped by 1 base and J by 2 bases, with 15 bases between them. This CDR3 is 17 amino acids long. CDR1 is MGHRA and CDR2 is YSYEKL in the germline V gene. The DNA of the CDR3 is TGCGCCAGCAGCCAAGCAGCTTTGGGGGGGGCTGGAAACACCATATATTTT. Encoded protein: CASSQAALGGAGNTIYF.

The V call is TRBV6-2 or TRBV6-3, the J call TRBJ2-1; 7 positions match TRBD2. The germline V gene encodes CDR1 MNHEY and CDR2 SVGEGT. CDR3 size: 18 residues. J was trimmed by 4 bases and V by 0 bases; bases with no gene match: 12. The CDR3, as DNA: TGTGCCAGCAGTTACTCGACCTTGGTTAGCGGGTCTTACAATGAGCAGTTCTTC. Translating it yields CASSYSTLVSGSYNEQFF.

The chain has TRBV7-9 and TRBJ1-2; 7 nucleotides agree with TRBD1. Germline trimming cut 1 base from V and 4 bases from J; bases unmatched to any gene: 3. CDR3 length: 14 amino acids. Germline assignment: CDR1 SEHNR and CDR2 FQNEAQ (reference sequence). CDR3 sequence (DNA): TGTGCCAGCAGCTTAGGGCACAGGGGCTATGGCTACACCTTC. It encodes CASSLGHRGYGYTF.

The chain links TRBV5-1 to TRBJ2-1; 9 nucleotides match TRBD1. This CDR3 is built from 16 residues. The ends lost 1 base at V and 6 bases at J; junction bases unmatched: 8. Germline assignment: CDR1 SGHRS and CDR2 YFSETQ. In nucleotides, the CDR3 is TGCGCCAGCAGCTTGAACCCTGGGACAGGGACCAATGAGCAGTTCTTC. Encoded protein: CASSLNPGTGTNEQFF. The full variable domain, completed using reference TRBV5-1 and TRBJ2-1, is KAGVTQTPRYLIKTRGQQVTLSCSPISGHRSVSWYQQTPGQGLQFLFEYFSETQRNKGNFPGRFSGRQFSNSRSEMNVSTLELGDSALYLCASSLNPGTGTNEQFFGPGTRLTVL.

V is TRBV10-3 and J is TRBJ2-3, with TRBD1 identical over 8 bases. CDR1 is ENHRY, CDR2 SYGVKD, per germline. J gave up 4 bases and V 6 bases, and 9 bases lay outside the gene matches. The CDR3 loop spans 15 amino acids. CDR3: CAISGGRGQSDTQYF. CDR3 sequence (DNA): TGTGCCATCAGCGGAGGCAGGGGGCAATCAGATACGCAGTATTTT.

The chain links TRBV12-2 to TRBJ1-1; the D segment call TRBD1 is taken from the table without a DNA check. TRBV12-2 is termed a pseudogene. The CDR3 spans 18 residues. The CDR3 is CASRLGTGVLRGNTEAFF. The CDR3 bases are TGTGCAAGTCGCTTAGGGACAGGGGTCCTGCGCGGGAACACTGAAGCTTTCTTT.

CDR3 sequence (DNA): TGTGCCAGCAGCTTGTCTAGTGAAGCTTTCTTT. This encodes CASSLSSEAFF. This sequence joins TRBV5-6 and TRBJ1-1; no definite D call. The CDR3 is made up of 11 amino acids. The germline V and J ends were trimmed by 1 base and 7 bases, with 5 bases remaining between them. Germline-derived CDR1 and CDR2 are SGHDT and YYEEEE.

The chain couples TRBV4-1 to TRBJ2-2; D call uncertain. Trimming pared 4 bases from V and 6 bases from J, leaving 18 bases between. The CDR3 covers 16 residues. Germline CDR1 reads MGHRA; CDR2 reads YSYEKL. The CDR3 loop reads CASSRGLPRVAGELFF. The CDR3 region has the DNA TGCGCCAGCAGCCGCGGCTTGCCTCGGGTGGCCGGGGAGCTGTTTTTT.

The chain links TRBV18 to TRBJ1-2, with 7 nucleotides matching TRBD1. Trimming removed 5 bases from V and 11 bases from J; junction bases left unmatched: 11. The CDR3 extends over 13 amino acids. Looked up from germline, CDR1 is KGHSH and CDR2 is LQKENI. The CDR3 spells CASSEDRRLGYTF. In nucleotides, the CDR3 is TGTGCCAGCTCAGAGGACAGGCGTCTCGGGTACACCTTC.

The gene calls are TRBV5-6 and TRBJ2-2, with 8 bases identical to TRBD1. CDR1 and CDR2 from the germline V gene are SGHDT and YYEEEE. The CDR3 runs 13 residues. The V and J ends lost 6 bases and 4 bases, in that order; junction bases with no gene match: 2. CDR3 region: CASTDRATGELFF. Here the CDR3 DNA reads TGTGCCAGCACGGACAGGGCCACCGGGGAGCTGTTTTTT.

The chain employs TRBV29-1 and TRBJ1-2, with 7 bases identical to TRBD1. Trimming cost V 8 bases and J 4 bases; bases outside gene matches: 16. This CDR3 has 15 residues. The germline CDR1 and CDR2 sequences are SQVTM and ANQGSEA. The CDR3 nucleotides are TGCAGCACAACAGGGGCAGCAGGTCGGACCTATGGCTACACCTTC. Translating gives CSTTGAAGRTYGYTF.

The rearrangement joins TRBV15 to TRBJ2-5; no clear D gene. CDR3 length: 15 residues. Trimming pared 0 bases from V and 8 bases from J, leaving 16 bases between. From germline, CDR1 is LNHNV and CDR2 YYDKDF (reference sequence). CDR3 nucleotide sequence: TGTGCCACCAGCAGAGAGATTAGTTTAGTAGAAACCCAGTACTTC. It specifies CATSREISLVETQYF.

CDR3 nucleotides: TGTGCCAGCAGCTTGCAGGGTAGCGGGAGTGAGGAGCAGTACTTC. As protein: CASSLQGSGSEEQYF. The chain is built from TRBV5-4 and TRBJ2-7; 9 nucleotides agree with TRBD2. V dropped 1 base and J dropped 7; count of bases not matched to a gene: 9. The CDR3 is 15 residues long. Germline values: CDR1 SGHNT, CDR2 YYREEE (reference sequence).

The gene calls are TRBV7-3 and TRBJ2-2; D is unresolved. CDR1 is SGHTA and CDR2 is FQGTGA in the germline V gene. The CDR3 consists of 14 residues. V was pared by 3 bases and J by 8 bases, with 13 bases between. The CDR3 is CASSLIDSAGELFF. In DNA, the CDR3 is TGTGCCAGCAGCTTGATCGACTCGGCTGGGGAGCTGTTTTTT. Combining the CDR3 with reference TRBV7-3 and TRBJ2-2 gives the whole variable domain GAGVSQTPSNKVTEKGKYVELRCDPISGHTALYWYRQSLGQGPEFLIYFQGTGAADDSGLPNDRFFAVRPEGSVSTLKIQRTERGDSAVYLCASSLIDSAGELFFGEGSRLTVL.

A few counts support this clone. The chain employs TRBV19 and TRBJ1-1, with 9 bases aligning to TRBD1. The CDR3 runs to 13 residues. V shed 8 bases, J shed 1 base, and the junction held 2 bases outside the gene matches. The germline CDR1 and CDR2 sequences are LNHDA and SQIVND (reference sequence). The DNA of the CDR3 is TGTGCCAGTGGGGACAGGGAGAACACTGAAGCTTTCTTT. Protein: CASGDRENTEAFF. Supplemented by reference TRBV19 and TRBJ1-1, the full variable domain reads DGGITQSPKYLFRKEGQNVTLSCEQNLNHDAMYWYRQDPGQGLRLIYYSQIVNDFQKGDIAEGYSVSREKKESFPLTVTSAQKNPTAFYLCASGDRENTEAFFGQGTRLTVV.

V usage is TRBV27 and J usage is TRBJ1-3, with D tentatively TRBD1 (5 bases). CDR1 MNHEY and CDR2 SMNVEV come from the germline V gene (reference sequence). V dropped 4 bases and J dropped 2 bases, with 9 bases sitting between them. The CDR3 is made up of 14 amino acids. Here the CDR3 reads CASSSTGAGNTIYF. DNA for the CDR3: TGTGCCAGCAGTTCGACGGGGGCTGGAAACACCATATATTTT.

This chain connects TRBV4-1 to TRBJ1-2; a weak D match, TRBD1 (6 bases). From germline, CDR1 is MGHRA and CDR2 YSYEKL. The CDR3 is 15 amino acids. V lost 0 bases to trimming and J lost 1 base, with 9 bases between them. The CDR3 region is CASSQERTVNYGYTF. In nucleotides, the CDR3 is TGCGCCAGCAGCCAAGAAAGGACAGTTAACTATGGCTACACCTTC.

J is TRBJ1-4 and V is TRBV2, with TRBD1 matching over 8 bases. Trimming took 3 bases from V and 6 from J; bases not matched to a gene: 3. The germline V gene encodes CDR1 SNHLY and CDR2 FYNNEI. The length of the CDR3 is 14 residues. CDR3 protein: CASSEDRADEKLFF. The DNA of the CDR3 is TGTGCCAGCAGTGAGGACAGGGCCGATGAAAAACTGTTTTTT.

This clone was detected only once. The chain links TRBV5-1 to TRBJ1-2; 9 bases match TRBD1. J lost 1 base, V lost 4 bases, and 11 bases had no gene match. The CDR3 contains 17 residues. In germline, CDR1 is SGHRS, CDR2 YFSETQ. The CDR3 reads CASSIGTGRLFNYGYTF. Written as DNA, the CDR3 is TGCGCCAGCAGCATCGGGACAGGGAGGTTATTTAACTATGGCTACACCTTC.

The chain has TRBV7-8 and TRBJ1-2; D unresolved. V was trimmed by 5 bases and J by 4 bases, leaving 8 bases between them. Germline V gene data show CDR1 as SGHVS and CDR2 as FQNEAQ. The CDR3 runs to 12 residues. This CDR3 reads CASSRVAYGYTF. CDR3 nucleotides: TGTGCCAGCAGCCGTGTGGCCTATGGCTACACCTTC. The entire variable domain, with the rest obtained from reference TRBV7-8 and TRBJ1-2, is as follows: GAGVSQSPRYKVAKRGQDVALRCDPISGHVSLFWYQQALGQGPEFLTYFQNEAQLDKSGLPSDRFFAERPEGSVSTLKIQRTQQEDSAVYLCASSRVAYGYTFGSGTRLTVV.

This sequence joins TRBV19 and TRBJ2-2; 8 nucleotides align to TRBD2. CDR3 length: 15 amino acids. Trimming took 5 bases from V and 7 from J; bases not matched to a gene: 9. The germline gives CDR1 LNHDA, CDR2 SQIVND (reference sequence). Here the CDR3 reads CASSGLAGYVGELFF. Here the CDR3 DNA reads TGTGCCAGTAGTGGTCTAGCGGGCTATGTCGGGGAGCTGTTTTTT.

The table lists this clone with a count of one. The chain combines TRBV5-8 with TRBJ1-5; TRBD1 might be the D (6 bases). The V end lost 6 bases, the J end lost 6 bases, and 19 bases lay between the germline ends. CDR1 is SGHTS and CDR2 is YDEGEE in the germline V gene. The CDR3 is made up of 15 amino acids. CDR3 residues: CASIPSGGARQPQHF. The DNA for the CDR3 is TGTGCCAGCATTCCTTCGGGGGGGGCGCGTCAGCCCCAGCATTTT. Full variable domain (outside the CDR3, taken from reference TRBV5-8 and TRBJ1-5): EAGVTQSPTHLIKTRGQQATLRCSPISGHTSVYWYQQALGLGLQFLLWYDEGEERNRGNFPPRFSGRQFPNYSSELNVNALELEDSALYLCASIPSGGARQPQHFGDGTRLSIL.